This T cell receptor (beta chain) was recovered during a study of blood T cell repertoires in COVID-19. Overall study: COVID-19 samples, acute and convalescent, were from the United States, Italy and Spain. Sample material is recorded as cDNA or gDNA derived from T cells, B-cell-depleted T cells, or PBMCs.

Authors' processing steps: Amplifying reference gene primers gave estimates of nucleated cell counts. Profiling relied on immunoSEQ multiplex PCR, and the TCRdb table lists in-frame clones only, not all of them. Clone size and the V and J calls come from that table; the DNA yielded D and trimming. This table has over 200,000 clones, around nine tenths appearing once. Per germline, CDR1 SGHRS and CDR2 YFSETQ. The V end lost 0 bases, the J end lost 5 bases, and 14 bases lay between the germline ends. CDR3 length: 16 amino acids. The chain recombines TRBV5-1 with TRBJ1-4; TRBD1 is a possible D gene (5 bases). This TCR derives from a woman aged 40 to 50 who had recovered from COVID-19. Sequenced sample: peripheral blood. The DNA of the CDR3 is TGCGCCAGCAGCTTGGCGGGGGTGACAGTCAATGAAAAACTGTTTTTT. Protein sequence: CASSLAGVTVNEKLFF.